The clone carrying this TCR beta chain was seen just once. Its antigen is as yet unknown. Clones were sequenced by immunoSEQ multiplex PCR, and TCRdb holds only the in-frame ones, with some missing. The sample lists roughly 81,000 clones; 65% to 90% were seen once. The germline V gene has CDR1 SNHLY and CDR2 FYNNEI. CDR3 length: 15 residues. V shed 7 bases and J 2 bases; nucleotides not matched to a gene: 5. The sample originates from a study of T cell responses to AZD1222 COVID-19 vaccine. In the study overall: Second-dose schedules of about 4 or about 12 weeks were combined. Study-wide points: Once two AZD1222 doses were given, Spike-specific TCR breadth and depth went up. Seropositive at baseline were only 5 to 7 AZD1222 recipients. Of spike-specific TCRs, nearly half reportedly target regions left unmutated in variants.

This clonotype originated in an adult in good health. This rearrangement joins TRBV2 to TRBJ2-1, with TRBD2 matching over 10 bases. Sequencing used peripheral blood, obtained on day 0 of AZD1222 vaccination. CDR3 nucleotides: TGTGCCAGCAACTTCGGACTAGCGGCCTACAATGAGCAGTTCTTC. Translating it yields CASNFGLAAYNEQFF.